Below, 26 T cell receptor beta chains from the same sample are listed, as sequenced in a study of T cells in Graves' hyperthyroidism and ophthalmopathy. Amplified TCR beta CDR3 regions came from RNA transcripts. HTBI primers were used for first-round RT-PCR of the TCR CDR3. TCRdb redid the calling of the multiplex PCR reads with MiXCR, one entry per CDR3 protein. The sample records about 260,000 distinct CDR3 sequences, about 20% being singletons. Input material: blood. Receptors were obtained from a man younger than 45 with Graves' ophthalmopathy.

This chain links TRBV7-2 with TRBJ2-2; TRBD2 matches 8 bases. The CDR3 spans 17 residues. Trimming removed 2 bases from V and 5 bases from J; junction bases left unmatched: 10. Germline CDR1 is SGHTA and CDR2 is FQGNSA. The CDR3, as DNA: TGTGCCAGCAGCTTAAACTCGGGACTAGTTTTAACCGGGGAGCTGTTTTTT. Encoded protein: CASSLNSGLVLTGELFF. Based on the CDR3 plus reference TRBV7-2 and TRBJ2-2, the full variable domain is GAGVSQSPSNKVTEKGKDVELRCDPISGHTALYWYRQSLGQGLEFLIYFQGNSAPDKSGLPSDRFSAERTGGSVSTLTIQRTQQEDSAVYLCASSLNSGLVLTGELFFGEGSRLTVL.

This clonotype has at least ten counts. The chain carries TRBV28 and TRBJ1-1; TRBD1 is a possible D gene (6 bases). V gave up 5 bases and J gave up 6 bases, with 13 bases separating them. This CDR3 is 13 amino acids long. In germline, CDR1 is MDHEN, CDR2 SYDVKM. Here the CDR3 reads CASSADRISEAFF. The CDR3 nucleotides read TGTGCCAGCAGTGCCGACAGGATCTCTGAAGCTTTCTTT.

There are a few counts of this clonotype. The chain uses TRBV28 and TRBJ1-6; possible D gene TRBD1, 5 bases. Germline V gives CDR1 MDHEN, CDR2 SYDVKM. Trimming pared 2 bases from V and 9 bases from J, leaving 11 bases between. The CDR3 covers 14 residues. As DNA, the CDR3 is TGTGCCAGCAGTTTAGCCGGAGGGGTTTCACCCCTCCACTTT. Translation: CASSLAGGVSPLHF.

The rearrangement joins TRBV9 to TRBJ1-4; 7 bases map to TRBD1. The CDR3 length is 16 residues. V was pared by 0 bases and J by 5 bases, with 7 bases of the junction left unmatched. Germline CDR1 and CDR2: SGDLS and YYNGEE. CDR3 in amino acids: CASSVESTGVNEKLFF. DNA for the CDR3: TGTGCCAGCAGCGTAGAGTCAACAGGGGTGAATGAAAAACTGTTTTTT.

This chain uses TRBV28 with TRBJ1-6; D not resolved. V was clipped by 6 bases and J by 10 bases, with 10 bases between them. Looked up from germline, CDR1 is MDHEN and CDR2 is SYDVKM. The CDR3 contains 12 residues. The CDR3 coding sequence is TGTGCCAGCAGACTCCTAGGGTCACCCCTCCACTTT. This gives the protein CASRLLGSPLHF.

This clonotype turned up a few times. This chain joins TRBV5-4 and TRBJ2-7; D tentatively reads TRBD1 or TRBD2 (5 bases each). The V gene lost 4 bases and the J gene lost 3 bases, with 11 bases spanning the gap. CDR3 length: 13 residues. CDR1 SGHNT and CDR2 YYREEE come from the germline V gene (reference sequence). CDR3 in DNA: TGTGCCAGCAGCACCCGGGACGGCTACGAGCAGTACTTC. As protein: CASSTRDGYEQYF.

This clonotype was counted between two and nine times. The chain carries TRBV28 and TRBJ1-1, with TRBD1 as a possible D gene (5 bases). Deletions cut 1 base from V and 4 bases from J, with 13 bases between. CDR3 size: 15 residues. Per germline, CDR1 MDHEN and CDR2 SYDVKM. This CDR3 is CASSLSGAGVTEAFF. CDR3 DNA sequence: TGTGCCAGCAGTTTATCCGGGGCTGGTGTCACTGAAGCTTTCTTT.

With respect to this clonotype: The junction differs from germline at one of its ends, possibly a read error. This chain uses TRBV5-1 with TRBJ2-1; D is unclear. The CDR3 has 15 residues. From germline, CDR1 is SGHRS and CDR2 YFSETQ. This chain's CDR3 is CASSLGQTFYNEQFF. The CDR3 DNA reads TGTGCCAGCAGCTTGGGTCAGACCTTCTACAATGAGCAGTTCTTC.

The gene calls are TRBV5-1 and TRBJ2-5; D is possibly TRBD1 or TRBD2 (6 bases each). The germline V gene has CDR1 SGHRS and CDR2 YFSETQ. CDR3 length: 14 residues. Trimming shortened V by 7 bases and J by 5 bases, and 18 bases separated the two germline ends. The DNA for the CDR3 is TGCGCCAGCGGCGTAGGAGGGGGTAGGGAGACCCAGTACTTC. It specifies CASGVGGGRETQYF.

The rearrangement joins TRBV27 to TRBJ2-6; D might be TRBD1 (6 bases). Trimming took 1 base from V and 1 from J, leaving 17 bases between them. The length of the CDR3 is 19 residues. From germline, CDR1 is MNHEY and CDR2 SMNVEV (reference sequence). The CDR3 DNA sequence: TGTGCCAGCAGTTTATTTGGTACAGGGATGGGGTCTGGGGCCAACGTCCTGACTTTC. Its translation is CASSLFGTGMGSGANVLTF.

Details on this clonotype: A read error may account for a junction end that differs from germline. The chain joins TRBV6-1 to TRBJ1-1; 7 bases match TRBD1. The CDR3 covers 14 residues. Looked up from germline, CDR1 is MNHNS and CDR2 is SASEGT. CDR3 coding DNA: TGTGCCATCAGTGAGGGCAGGGGGGACACTGAAGCTTTCTTT. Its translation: CAISEGRGDTEAFF.

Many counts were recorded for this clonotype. The CDR3 is CASSGLTNTEAFF. CDR3 nucleotides: TGCGCCAGCAGCGGCCTCACGAACACTGAAGCTTTCTTT. The chain carries TRBV5-1 and TRBJ1-1; D unclear. V was trimmed by 4 bases and J by 1 base, leaving 8 bases between them. Germline V gives CDR1 SGHRS, CDR2 YFSETQ. The CDR3 is 13 amino acids.

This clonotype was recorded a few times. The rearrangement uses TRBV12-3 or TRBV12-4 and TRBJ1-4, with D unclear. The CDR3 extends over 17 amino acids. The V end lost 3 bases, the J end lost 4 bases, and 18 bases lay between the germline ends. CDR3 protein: CASSFLVGRALNEKLFF. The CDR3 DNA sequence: TGTGCCAGCAGTTTTCTTGTAGGGAGGGCCCTTAATGAAAAACTGTTTTTT.

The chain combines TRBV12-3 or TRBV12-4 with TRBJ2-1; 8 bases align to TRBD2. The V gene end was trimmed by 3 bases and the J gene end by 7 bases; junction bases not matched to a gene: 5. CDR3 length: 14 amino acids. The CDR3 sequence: CASSFLGTSNEQFF. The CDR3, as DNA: TGTGCCAGCAGTTTTTTGGGGACTAGTAATGAGCAGTTCTTC.

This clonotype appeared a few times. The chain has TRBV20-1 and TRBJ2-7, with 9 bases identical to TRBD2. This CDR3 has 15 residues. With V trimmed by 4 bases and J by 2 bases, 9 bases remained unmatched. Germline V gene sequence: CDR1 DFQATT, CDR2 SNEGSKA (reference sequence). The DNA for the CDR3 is TGCAGTGCTAACAACGAGGCGGGAGGGCCCTACGAGCAGTACTTC. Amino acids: CSANNEAGGPYEQYF.

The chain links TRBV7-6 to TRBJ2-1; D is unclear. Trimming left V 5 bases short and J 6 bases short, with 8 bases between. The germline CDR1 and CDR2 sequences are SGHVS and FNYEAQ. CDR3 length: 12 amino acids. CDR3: CASSPLLNEQFF. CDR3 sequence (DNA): TGTGCCAGCAGCCCACTACTCAATGAGCAGTTCTTC.

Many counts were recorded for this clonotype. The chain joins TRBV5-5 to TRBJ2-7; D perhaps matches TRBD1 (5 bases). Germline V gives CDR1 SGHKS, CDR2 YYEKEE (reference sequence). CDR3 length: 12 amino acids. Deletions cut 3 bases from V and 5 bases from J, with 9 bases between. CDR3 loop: CASSYDRDEQYF. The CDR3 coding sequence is TGTGCCAGCAGCTATGACAGAGACGAGCAGTACTTC.

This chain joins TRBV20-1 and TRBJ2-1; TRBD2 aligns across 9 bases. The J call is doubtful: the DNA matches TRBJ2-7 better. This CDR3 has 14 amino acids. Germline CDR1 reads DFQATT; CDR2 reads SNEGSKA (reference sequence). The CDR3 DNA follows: TGCAGTGCCCCGGGACTAGCATCGGGCAATGAGCAGTACTTC. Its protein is CSAPGLASGNEQYF.

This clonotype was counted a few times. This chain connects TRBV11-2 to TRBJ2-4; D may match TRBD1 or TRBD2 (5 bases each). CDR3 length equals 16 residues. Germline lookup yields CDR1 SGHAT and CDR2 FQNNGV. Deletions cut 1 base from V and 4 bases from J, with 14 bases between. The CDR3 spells CASSLVPGLEKNIQYF. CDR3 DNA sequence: TGTGCCAGCAGCTTAGTACCGGGGCTGGAGAAAAACATTCAGTACTTC.

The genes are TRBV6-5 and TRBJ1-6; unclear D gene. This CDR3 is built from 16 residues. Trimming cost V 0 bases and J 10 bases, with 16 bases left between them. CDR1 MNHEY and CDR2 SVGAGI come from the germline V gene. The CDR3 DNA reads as TGTGCCAGCAGTTACTCGCCCGATCCCAACGTATCACCCCTCCACTTT. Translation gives CASSYSPDPNVSPLHF.

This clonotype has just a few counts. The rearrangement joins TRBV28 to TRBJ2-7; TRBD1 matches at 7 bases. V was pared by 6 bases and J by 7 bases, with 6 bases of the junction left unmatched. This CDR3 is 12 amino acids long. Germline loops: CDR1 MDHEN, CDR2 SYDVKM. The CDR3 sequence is CASSTGVGEQYF. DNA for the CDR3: TGTGCCAGCAGCACAGGGGTGGGGGAGCAGTACTTC.

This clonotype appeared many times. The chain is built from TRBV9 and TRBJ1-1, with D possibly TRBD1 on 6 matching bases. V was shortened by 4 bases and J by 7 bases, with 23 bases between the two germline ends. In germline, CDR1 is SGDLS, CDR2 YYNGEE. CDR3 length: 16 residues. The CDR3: CASSLNSGTRSSEAFF. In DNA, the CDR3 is TGTGCCAGCAGCTTGAACTCCGGGACACGGAGCAGTGAAGCTTTCTTT.

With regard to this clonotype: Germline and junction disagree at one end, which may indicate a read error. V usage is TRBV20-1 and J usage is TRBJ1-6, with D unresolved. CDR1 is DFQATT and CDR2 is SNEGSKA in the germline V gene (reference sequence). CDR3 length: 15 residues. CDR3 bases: TGCGGTGCTAGAGATCAAAACAGCAATAATTCACCCCTCCACTTT. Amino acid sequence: CGARDQNSNNSPLHF.

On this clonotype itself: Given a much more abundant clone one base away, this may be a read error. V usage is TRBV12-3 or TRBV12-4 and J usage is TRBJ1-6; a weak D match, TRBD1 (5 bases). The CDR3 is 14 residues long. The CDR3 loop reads CSSSLSRDNSPLHF. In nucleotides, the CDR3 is TGTTCCAGCAGTTTAAGCAGGGACAATTCACCCCTCCACTTT.

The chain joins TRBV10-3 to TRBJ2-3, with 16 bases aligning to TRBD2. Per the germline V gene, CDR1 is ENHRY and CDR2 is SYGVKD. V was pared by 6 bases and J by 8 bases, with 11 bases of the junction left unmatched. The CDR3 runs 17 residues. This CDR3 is CAIRPTGLAGGRSTQYF. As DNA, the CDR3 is TGTGCCATCAGGCCTACGGGACTAGCGGGAGGGCGGTCTACGCAGTATTTT.

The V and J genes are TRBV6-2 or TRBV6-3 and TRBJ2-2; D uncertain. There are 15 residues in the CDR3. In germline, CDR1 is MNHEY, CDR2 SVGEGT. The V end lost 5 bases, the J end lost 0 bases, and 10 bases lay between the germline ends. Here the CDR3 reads CASSQRTANTGELFF. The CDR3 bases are TGTGCCAGCAGTCAACGGACGGCGAACACCGGGGAGCTGTTTTTT.